This section outlines one TCR beta chain sequence together with its context. These data are taken from a study of shared clonotypes between healthy human individuals. The ends lost 4 bases at V and 4 bases at J; junction bases unmatched: 12. Germline V gene data show CDR1 as MDHEN and CDR2 as SYDVKM. CDR3 length: 16 amino acids. CD4+ cell separation produced CD45RA+ naive and CD45RA-negative memory subsets. This table comes from immunoSEQ multiplex PCR, and its TCRdb copy is limited to in-frame clones, with some not included. Of around 510,000 clones in the sample, approximately 95% are singletons; the top ten hold about 0.067%.

The gene calls are TRBV28 and TRBJ2-7; TRBD2 agrees at 8 bases. This receptor was identified in a woman aged 30 to 39 in good health. The specimen was naive CD4+ T cells sorted from blood. Noted subset: CD45RA+ positively selected. CDR3 in DNA: TGTGCCAGCAGTTCGGGGGGGTCATCGGCCCCGTACGAGCAGTACTTC. It codes for CASSSGGSSAPYEQYF.